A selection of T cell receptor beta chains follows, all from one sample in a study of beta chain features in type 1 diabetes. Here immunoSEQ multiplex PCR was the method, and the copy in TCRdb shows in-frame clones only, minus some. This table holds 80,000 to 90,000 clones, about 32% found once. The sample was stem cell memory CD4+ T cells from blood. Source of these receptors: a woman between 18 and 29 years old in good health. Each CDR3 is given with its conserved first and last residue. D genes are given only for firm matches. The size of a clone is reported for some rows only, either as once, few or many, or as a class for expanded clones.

cdr3_nt: TGCGCCAGCAGCGTAATTGGGACAGGGGGAGAGACCCAGTACTTC
cdr3_aa: CASSVIGTGGETQYF
d_call: TRBD1
v_call: TRBV5-1
clone_size: NA
j_call: TRBJ2-5

cdr3_nt: TGTGCCATCAGCGACAGGAGTGGGGAGACCCAGTACTTC
cdr3_aa: CAISDRSGETQYF
d_call: NA
v_call: TRBV10-3
clone_size: many
j_call: TRBJ2-5

cdr3_nt: TGTGCCAGCAGTTTAGGGTCGGGGGGCCACGGGGAGCTGTTTTTT
cdr3_aa: CASSLGSGGHGELFF
d_call: NA
v_call: TRBV27
clone_size: once
j_call: TRBJ2-2

cdr3_nt: TGTGCCAGCAGCCATCTAGCGGGGGACACAGATACGCAGTATTTT
cdr3_aa: CASSHLAGDTDTQYF
d_call: TRBD2
v_call: TRBV11-2
clone_size: NA
j_call: TRBJ2-3

cdr3_nt: TGTGCCAGCAGTGCTGTATCGGGAGCAGAGACCCAGTACTTC
cdr3_aa: CASSAVSGAETQYF
d_call: NA
v_call: TRBV6-5
clone_size: NA
j_call: TRBJ2-5

cdr3_nt: TGTGCCAGCTCACCTAGGGACAGGGGAGAGACCCAGTACTTC
cdr3_aa: CASSPRDRGETQYF
d_call: TRBD1
v_call: TRBV18
clone_size: NA
j_call: TRBJ2-5

cdr3_nt: TGTGCCAGCAGCTTAGGGACAGCAACTAATCAGCCCCAGCATTTT
cdr3_aa: CASSLGTATNQPQHF
d_call: NA
v_call: TRBV7-6
clone_size: NA
j_call: TRBJ1-5

cdr3_nt: TGCAGTGCCCCGAGGGGGAAAGCTTTCTTT
cdr3_aa: CSAPRGKAFF
d_call: NA
v_call: TRBV20-1
clone_size: few
j_call: TRBJ1-1

cdr3_nt: TGCGCCAGCAGCCAAGATATTCCCTCCAACACCGGGGAGCTGTTTTTT
cdr3_aa: CASSQDIPSNTGELFF
d_call: NA
v_call: TRBV4-3
clone_size: NA
j_call: TRBJ2-2

cdr3_nt: TGTGCCAGCAGTAAACAGGGGGCTTCGAACACCGGGGAGCTGTTTTTT
cdr3_aa: CASSKQGASNTGELFF
d_call: TRBD1
v_call: TRBV2
clone_size: few
j_call: TRBJ2-2

cdr3_nt: TGTGCCAGCAGCCAATACACCCCCACCGCCGGGGAGCTGTTTTTT
cdr3_aa: CASSQYTPTAGELFF
d_call: NA
v_call: TRBV9
clone_size: NA
j_call: TRBJ2-2

cdr3_nt: TGCGCCAGCAGCTTGGTCCAGGGCCACACTGAAGCTTTCTTT
cdr3_aa: CASSLVQGHTEAFF
d_call: NA
v_call: TRBV5-1
clone_size: NA
j_call: TRBJ1-1

cdr3_nt: TGTGCCAGTAGTATAGGCGGGACAGATCCTCCGGGCTACACCTTC
cdr3_aa: CASSIGGTDPPGYTF
d_call: TRBD1
v_call: TRBV19
clone_size: few
j_call: TRBJ1-2

cdr3_nt: TGCAGCGTCGCTGACAGCAACTATGGCTACACCTTC
cdr3_aa: CSVADSNYGYTF
d_call: NA
v_call: TRBV29-1
clone_size: NA
j_call: TRBJ1-2

cdr3_nt: TGTGCCAGCTCAACGGGACAGGGGTTGGACACTGAAGCTTTCTTT
cdr3_aa: CASSTGQGLDTEAFF
d_call: TRBD1
v_call: TRBV18
clone_size: NA
j_call: TRBJ1-1

cdr3_nt: TGTGCCAGCAGCCAAGATCATAACAGGTACTACGAGCAGTACTTC
cdr3_aa: CASSQDHNRYYEQYF
d_call: NA
v_call: TRBV4-2
clone_size: NA
j_call: TRBJ2-7

cdr3_nt: TGTGCCAGCAGTACGGGGACAGTCAACACTGAAGCTTTCTTT
cdr3_aa: CASSTGTVNTEAFF
d_call: TRBD1
v_call: TRBV27
clone_size: NA
j_call: TRBJ1-1

cdr3_nt: TGTGCCAGCAGCCAGGGATCCGCAGGGGGCGGAAAACTGTTTTTT
cdr3_aa: CASSQGSAGGGKLFF
d_call: TRBD1
v_call: TRBV14
clone_size: NA
j_call: TRBJ1-4

cdr3_nt: TGTGCCAGCACCGTTGGAGGGAGAGGTTACGAGCAGTACTTC
cdr3_aa: CASTVGGRGYEQYF
d_call: NA
v_call: TRBV2
clone_size: few
j_call: TRBJ2-7

cdr3_nt: TGTGCCAGTAGTATAGATGCGGGCACAGATACGCAGTATTTT
cdr3_aa: CASSIDAGTDTQYF
d_call: NA
v_call: TRBV19
clone_size: NA
j_call: TRBJ2-3

cdr3_nt: TGTGCCATCAGTGAGAAATACCAGGGGGAAAAAAACATTCAGTACTTC
cdr3_aa: CAISEKYQGEKNIQYF
d_call: TRBD1
v_call: TRBV10-3
clone_size: NA
j_call: TRBJ2-4

cdr3_nt: TGTGCCAGCACTGCAAGGCAGGGGGCGGGTGGCTACACCTTC
cdr3_aa: CASTARQGAGGYTF
d_call: TRBD1
v_call: TRBV2
clone_size: NA
j_call: TRBJ1-2

cdr3_nt: TGTGCCAGCAGCTTATATGCAGGGTCCCCGAAAGAGCCCCAGCATTTT
cdr3_aa: CASSLYAGSPKEPQHF
d_call: NA
v_call: TRBV7-2
clone_size: few
j_call: TRBJ1-5

cdr3_nt: TGTGCCAGTAGGCCCCGGGGGATGACTAGCACAGATACGCAGTATTTT
cdr3_aa: CASRPRGMTSTDTQYF
d_call: NA
v_call: TRBV19
clone_size: few
j_call: TRBJ2-3

cdr3_nt: TGTGCTAGCAGCTTGGGGCTTCGGGATGAGCAGTTCTTC
cdr3_aa: CASSLGLRDEQFF
d_call: NA
v_call: TRBV7-7
clone_size: NA
j_call: TRBJ2-1

cdr3_nt: TGTGCCAGCTCACCAAGCGGACAGGCGGCGTACGAGCAGTACTTC
cdr3_aa: CASSPSGQAAYEQYF
d_call: TRBD1
v_call: TRBV18
clone_size: NA
j_call: TRBJ2-7

cdr3_nt: TGTGCCAGCTCACCACCTTCCGGGACTCAAGAGCAGTACTTC
cdr3_aa: CASSPPSGTQEQYF
d_call: NA
v_call: TRBV18
clone_size: once
j_call: TRBJ2-5

cdr3_nt: TGTGCCAGCAGCCGAAGCGAAAGGTGGCACGGGGGCCAAGAGACCCAGTACTTC
cdr3_aa: CASSRSERWHGGQETQYF
d_call: NA
v_call: TRBV7-2
clone_size: few
j_call: TRBJ2-5

cdr3_nt: TGTGCCAGCAGCGTAGACAGGGACTATGGCTACACCTTC
cdr3_aa: CASSVDRDYGYTF
d_call: NA
v_call: TRBV9
clone_size: NA
j_call: TRBJ1-2

cdr3_nt: TGTGCCAGCAGCTCGCAAGGGGGCAGCTACGAGCAGTACTTC
cdr3_aa: CASSSQGGSYEQYF
d_call: TRBD1
v_call: TRBV11-1
clone_size: few
j_call: TRBJ2-7

cdr3_nt: TGTGCCAGCAGCTTAGGGGGCCAGGGCTATGGCTACACCTTC
cdr3_aa: CASSLGGQGYGYTF
d_call: NA
v_call: TRBV7-2
clone_size: many
j_call: TRBJ1-2

cdr3_nt: TGTGCCACCAGCAGGGAGACAGGGAGCGACGAGCAGTACTTC
cdr3_aa: CATSRETGSDEQYF
d_call: TRBD1
v_call: TRBV15
clone_size: NA
j_call: TRBJ2-7

cdr3_nt: TGTGCCAGCAGCTTAGGCCCCTGGACTGGGACACCGAACACTGAAGCTTTCTTT
cdr3_aa: CASSLGPWTGTPNTEAFF
d_call: NA
v_call: TRBV13
clone_size: NA
j_call: TRBJ1-1

cdr3_nt: TGTGCCAGCAGCGAGGGGGAAGTCGCCTACGAGCAGTACTTC
cdr3_aa: CASSEGEVAYEQYF
d_call: NA
v_call: TRBV7-9
clone_size: NA
j_call: TRBJ2-7

cdr3_nt: TGCGCCAGCAGCAGAACCGACAGGGAAGAAAACATTCAGTACTTC
cdr3_aa: CASSRTDREENIQYF
d_call: TRBD1
v_call: TRBV5-1
clone_size: NA
j_call: TRBJ2-4

cdr3_nt: TGTGCCAGCAGCGTAGGACGACACCCCACCGGGGAGCTGTTTTTT
cdr3_aa: CASSVGRHPTGELFF
d_call: NA
v_call: TRBV9
clone_size: NA
j_call: TRBJ2-2

cdr3_nt: TGTGCCTTGAAAGAGGGGGAGAACACTGAAGCTTTCTTT
cdr3_aa: CALKEGENTEAFF
d_call: NA
v_call: TRBV30
clone_size: NA
j_call: TRBJ1-1

cdr3_nt: TGTGCCAGCAGCCCGGCACAGGGCATGAACACTGAAGCTTTCTTT
cdr3_aa: CASSPAQGMNTEAFF
d_call: NA
v_call: TRBV5-4
clone_size: NA
j_call: TRBJ1-1

cdr3_nt: TGCGCCAGCGGCCTCGGACAGACTAACACTGAAGCTTTCTTT
cdr3_aa: CASGLGQTNTEAFF
d_call: NA
v_call: TRBV23-1
clone_size: NA
j_call: TRBJ1-1

cdr3_nt: TGCGCCAGCAGCCCACAGGGACATACGAACACTGAAGCTTTCTTT
cdr3_aa: CASSPQGHTNTEAFF
d_call: NA
v_call: TRBV5-1
clone_size: NA
j_call: TRBJ1-1

cdr3_nt: TGTGCCTGGAGGCGACAGGGAGCCTACGAGCAGTACTTC
cdr3_aa: CAWRRQGAYEQYF
d_call: TRBD1
v_call: TRBV30
clone_size: few
j_call: TRBJ2-7

cdr3_nt: TGCGCCAGCAGTCAATCTCTCTCAGGGCGCTATGGCTACACCTTC
cdr3_aa: CASSQSLSGRYGYTF
d_call: NA
v_call: TRBV23-1
clone_size: NA
j_call: TRBJ1-2

cdr3_nt: TGCGCCAGCAGCTTAGGCGCATCAACAGGGTCTGGGGCCAACGTCCTGACTTTC
cdr3_aa: CASSLGASTGSGANVLTF
d_call: NA
v_call: TRBV5-1
clone_size: NA
j_call: TRBJ2-6

cdr3_nt: TGTGCCAGCAGAGGGGTCGTCGGCTACACCTTC
cdr3_aa: CASRGVVGYTF
d_call: NA
v_call: TRBV7-3
clone_size: few
j_call: TRBJ1-2

cdr3_nt: TGTGCCAGCACCCTCGGGATCCTTTATGGCTACACCTTC
cdr3_aa: CASTLGILYGYTF
d_call: NA
v_call: TRBV6-1
clone_size: NA
j_call: TRBJ1-2

cdr3_nt: TGTGCCAGTAAAAACCTCGGGAACTCTGGGGCCAACGTCCTGACTTTC
cdr3_aa: CASKNLGNSGANVLTF
d_call: NA
v_call: TRBV19
clone_size: NA
j_call: TRBJ2-6

cdr3_nt: TGTGCCAGCACCACGGGGGAGGCAGGGGGAACTGAAGCTTTCTTT
cdr3_aa: CASTTGEAGGTEAFF
d_call: TRBD1
v_call: TRBV6-5
clone_size: NA
j_call: TRBJ1-1

cdr3_nt: TGCGCCAGCAGCTCCGGTCTAGCGGGAAATGAGCAGTTCTTC
cdr3_aa: CASSSGLAGNEQFF
d_call: TRBD2
v_call: TRBV5-1
clone_size: NA
j_call: TRBJ2-1

cdr3_nt: TGCGCCAGCAGCCAAGATGGCAGGCGGGGGGGGTACAATGAGCAGTTCTTC
cdr3_aa: CASSQDGRRGGYNEQFF
d_call: TRBD2
v_call: TRBV4-3
clone_size: few
j_call: TRBJ2-1

cdr3_nt: TGTGCCAGCAGTTCACCGGCTCGGGTAACCCAGCATTTT
cdr3_aa: CASSSPARVTQHF
d_call: NA
v_call: TRBV6-1
clone_size: NA
j_call: TRBJ1-5

cdr3_nt: TGTGCCAGCAGCCTAGAGGCAGCAGGGCTCTCTGGAAACACCATATATTTT
cdr3_aa: CASSLEAAGLSGNTIYF
d_call: NA
v_call: TRBV7-2
clone_size: NA
j_call: TRBJ1-3